Described below is a single TCR beta chain sequence and its context. Its antigen is not identified. This specimen belongs to a study of cytomegalovirus exposure and HLA in healthy donors. In nominal health when sampled, donors likely had unrecorded immune exposures nonetheless. PCR used 60 Vbeta primers and 13 Jbeta primers. Some clones are missing from TCRdb's copy, which holds only in-frame ones; the method was immunoSEQ multiplex PCR. The sample holds over 100,000 clones. Findings of the study overall: Reported performance of the classifier showed diagnosis of cytomegalovirus status with high specificity and sensitivity. 150 to 200 TCR beta chains were listed as cytomegalovirus-associated. In a later analysis, a missense DCLRE1C variant was linked to TCR beta V- and J-gene trimming.

V dropped 3 bases and J dropped 2; count of bases not matched to a gene: 3. The germline V gene has CDR1 MDHEN and CDR2 SYDVKM. The CDR3 spans 15 residues. The receptor comes from a middle-aged man in good health and CMV-seropositive. Sequencing used PBMCs. V is TRBV28 and J is TRBJ1-4; 7 nucleotides line up with TRBD1. The chain's CDR3 is CASSLSGGTNEKLFF. CDR3 DNA sequence: TGTGCCAGCAGTTTGTCAGGGGGGACTAATGAAAAACTGTTTTTT.